This T cell receptor beta chain was sequenced in a study of early T cells in non-severe SARS-CoV-2 infection. Study summary: Sequencing was performed on bulk RNA from unsorted whole blood, leaving chains unpaired.

Study-level points and caveats: VDJdb matches were skewed toward anti-spike CD8 T cell responses.

The CDR3 runs to 15 residues. The V and J ends lost 1 base and 8 bases respectively, with 15 bases between them. Germline V gene lookup returns CDR1 SEHNR and CDR2 FQNEAQ (reference sequence). In this sample, this clonotype turned up many times. Its antigen is not known. Molecules of cDNA were individually given unique molecular identifiers that were attached to them. Via MiXCR, TCRdb re-called the 5' RACE reads, giving one row per CDR3 protein. Among some 44,000 distinct CDR3 sequences, roughly 6% were seen once, and the ten largest hold around 7.7%. The chain links TRBV7-9 to TRBJ2-1; no reliable D call. The sample consisted of whole blood, taken at baseline. The sequence was obtained from an adult who was a healthcare worker with PCR-confirmed SARS-CoV-2 infection or an uninfected control (not recorded which). CDR3 DNA: TGTGCCAGCAGCTTAGGACCCCATCTAGGCGATGAGCAGTTCTTC. It yields the protein CASSLGPHLGDEQFF.